A selection of T cell receptor beta chains follows, all from one sample in a study of TIL therapy for anti-PD-1-resistant metastatic lung cancer. TCRdb's copy holds only in-frame clones and misses some; the assay was immunoSEQ multiplex PCR. There are approximately 27,000 clones in the sample; just under 75% occur only once, and about 7.4% lies in the top ten. Sequencing was performed on tumor tissue, taken at baseline. The receptor set was obtained from a person between 30 and 79 years old with non-small cell lung cancer. The CDR3 runs from the conserved cysteine through the conserved F or W. Fields, in order: D gene, J gene, V gene, clone size, CDR3 protein, CDR3 DNA. The D gene is left open where the match is weak. Some rows mark clone size as missing; the rest say once, few, many or name a class of expanded clone.

TRBD2	TRBJ2-5	TRBV29-1	.	CSVERGGRKETQYF	TGCAGCGTTGAGCGGGGGGGCCGGAAGGAGACCCAGTACTTC
TRBD1	TRBJ1-6	TRBV4-2	.	CASSQTLGTGDSSPLHF	TGTGCCAGCAGCCAAACCTTAGGGACAGGGGATAGCTCACCCCTCCACTTT
.	TRBJ2-5	TRBV7-7	.	CASSLGGPGQETQYF	TGTGCCAGCAGCTTAGGAGGCCCGGGTCAAGAGACCCAGTACTTC
.	TRBJ1-6	TRBV12-5	.	CASGLVPGTLFTDNSPLHF	TGTGCTAGTGGTTTGGTACCGGGTACGCTATTTACGGATAATTCACCCCTCCACTTT
TRBD2	TRBJ2-7	TRBV9	once	CASSVGSGGAYEQYF	TGTGCCAGCAGCGTAGGTAGCGGGGGGGCCTACGAGCAGTACTTC
.	TRBJ1-1	TRBV4-1	.	CASSYGETEAFF	TGCGCCAGCAGCTACGGGGAAACTGAAGCTTTCTTT
.	TRBJ2-7	TRBV19	.	CASSPSPWTEISYEQYF	TGTGCCAGTAGTCCTAGCCCATGGACAGAGATCTCCTACGAGCAGTACTTC
.	TRBJ2-7	TRBV7-6	.	CASSLAPIISYEQYF	TGTGCCAGCAGCTTAGCACCGATTATATCCTACGAGCAGTACTTC
TRBD2	TRBJ2-5	TRBV30	.	CAWSVKASGVETQYF	TGTGCCTGGAGTGTAAAGGCTAGCGGGGTGGAGACCCAGTACTTC
TRBD1	TRBJ2-7	TRBV19	few	CASSISLGRASWTGTYEQYF	TGTGCCAGTAGTATATCTCTTGGGAGAGCCAGCTGGACAGGAACCTACGAGCAGTACTTC
TRBD2	TRBJ2-3	TRBV7-2	.	CASSLDGAGGITDTQYF	TGTGCCAGCAGCTTAGACGGGGCGGGGGGCATCACAGATACGCAGTATTTT
.	TRBJ1-2	TRBV7-3	.	CASLAKKTCLGYTF	TGTGCCAGCCTAGCGAAGAAAACCTGCTTGGGCTACACCTTC
TRBD2	TRBJ2-2	TRBV11-3	.	CASSSWTSGGPNTGELFF	TGTGCCAGCAGCTCCTGGACTAGCGGGGGGCCGAACACCGGGGAGCTGTTTTTT
.	TRBJ1-1	TRBV2	.	CASRLGIQNTEAFF	TGTGCCAGCAGGCTAGGTATACAGAACACTGAAGCTTTCTTT
TRBD2	TRBJ2-1	TRBV4-1	.	CASSHPGLAGGPNYNEQFF	TGCGCCAGCAGCCACCCGGGACTAGCGGGGGGGCCCAATTACAATGAGCAGTTCTTC
TRBD1	TRBJ1-2	TRBV6-1	.	CASSDQGTAYGYTF	TGTGCCAGCAGTGATCAAGGGACAGCTTATGGCTACACCTTC
.	TRBJ2-7	TRBV10-2	few	CASSEDRSSYEQYF	TGCGCCAGCAGTGAGGACAGGAGCTCCTACGAGCAGTACTTC
.	TRBJ1-5	TRBV4-1	.	CASSPRQGVQPQHF	TGCGCCAGCAGCCCAAGGCAGGGCGTGCAGCCCCAGCATTTT
.	TRBJ1-2	TRBV10-3	few	CAISDARGYGYTF	TGTGCCATCAGTGATGCCAGGGGCTATGGCTACACCTTC
.	TRBJ2-7	TRBV5-5	few	CASSLSKYEQYF	TGTGCCAGCAGCTTGAGCAAGTACGAGCAGTACTTC
.	TRBJ2-2	TRBV7-8	.	CASSQRSTNTGELFF	TGTGCCAGCAGCCAACGCAGTACGAACACCGGGGAGCTGTTTTTT
TRBD2	TRBJ2-2	TRBV7-3	.	CASRLAGSTGELFF	TGTGCCAGCCGACTAGCGGGGAGCACCGGGGAGCTGTTTTTT
TRBD1	TRBJ2-7	TRBV23-1	.	CASSQSSTGGEQYF	TGCGCCAGCAGTCAATCCTCCACAGGGGGCGAGCAGTACTTC
.	TRBJ2-7	TRBV4-1	.	CASSQVAGTRSYEQYF	TGCGCCAGCAGCCAAGTAGCCGGGACAAGATCTTACGAGCAGTACTTC
TRBD1	TRBJ2-3	TRBV7-7	.	CASSPGTGERPGTQYF	TGTGCTAGCAGCCCAGGGACAGGGGAGCGACCAGGCACGCAGTATTTT
TRBD2	TRBJ2-2	TRBV7-2	few	CASSQGLGVELFF	TGTGCCAGCAGCCAAGGACTAGGGGTGGAGCTGTTTTTT
TRBD1	TRBJ2-1	TRBV19	.	CASSIVQGPGNEQFF	TGTGCCAGTAGTATAGTACAGGGGCCTGGCAATGAGCAGTTCTTC
.	TRBJ1-1	TRBV29-1	.	CSARRRAEAFF	TGCAGCGCCCGGAGGCGGGCTGAAGCTTTCTTT
TRBD1	TRBJ1-3	TRBV10-3	.	CAISASGAGQASSGNTIYF	TGTGCCATCAGTGCTTCCGGGGCGGGACAGGCTAGCTCTGGAAACACCATATATTTT
.	TRBJ2-1	TRBV27	.	CASSLSNANEQFF	TGTGCCAGCAGTTTATCGAACGCCAATGAGCAGTTCTTC
TRBD1	TRBJ2-2	TRBV5-6	.	CASRGQGNTGELFF	TGTGCCAGCAGAGGACAGGGGAACACCGGGGAGCTGTTTTTT
TRBD2	TRBJ2-3	TRBV6-6	few	CASSSFGGGGRTQYF	TGTGCCAGCAGTTCCTTCGGCGGGGGGGGCCGAACGCAGTATTTT
.	TRBJ1-3	TRBV5-4	.	CASTGSSGNTIYF	TGTGCCAGTACAGGGTCCTCTGGAAACACCATATATTTT
.	TRBJ2-3	TRBV15	.	CATSSTPRGTDTQYF	TGTGCCACCAGCAGCACGCCGAGGGGCACAGATACGCAGTATTTT
.	TRBJ1-2	TRBV7-9	.	CASNNDGLGGYTF	TGTGCCAGCAACAATGACGGGCTTGGTGGCTACACCTTC
.	TRBJ2-2	TRBV19	.	CASSIRLPANTGELFF	TGTGCCAGTAGTATAAGACTACCTGCGAACACCGGGGAGCTGTTTTTT
.	TRBJ2-5	TRBV19	.	CASSRNQETQYF	TGTGCCAGTAGCCGAAACCAAGAGACCCAGTACTTC
.	TRBJ2-7	TRBV25-1	few	CATHLGPKSYEQYF	TGTGCCACCCACCTGGGACCGAAATCCTACGAGCAGTACTTC
.	TRBJ1-6	TRBV30	.	CAWSRSRSIWDSPLHF	TGTGCCTGGAGCCGAAGTCGATCCATATGGGATTCACCCCTCCACTTT
.	TRBJ2-5	TRBV6-1	.	CASSEVEAQYF	TGTGCCAGCAGTGAAGTCGAGGCCCAGTACTTC
.	TRBJ1-6	TRBV27	few	CASTYGQGYSPLHF	TGTGCCAGCACTTACGGGCAGGGCTATTCACCCCTCCACTTT
.	TRBJ1-6	TRBV7-2	.	CASSLATFSPLHF	TGTGCCAGCAGCTTAGCCACCTTTTCACCCCTCCACTTT
TRBD1	TRBJ1-3	TRBV6-1	few	CASTQGADGNTIYF	TGTGCCAGCACTCAGGGGGCGGATGGAAACACCATATATTTT
.	TRBJ1-2	TRBV7-9	.	CASSPEGRYGYTF	TGTGCCAGCAGCCCAGAGGGTCGCTATGGCTACACCTTC
.	TRBJ1-6	TRBV11-3	few	CASSLGFIFGSPLHF	TGTGCCAGCAGCTTAGGTTTCATCTTCGGTTCACCCCTCCACTTT
.	TRBJ1-2	TRBV7-9	few	CASSLVAGLLLNYGYTF	TGTGCCAGCAGCTTAGTGGCGGGTCTGCTTCTAAACTATGGCTACACCTTC
.	TRBJ1-3	TRBV30	.	CAWSPRGIVSGNTIYF	TGTGCCTGGAGCCCCCGGGGCATTGTTTCTGGAAACACCATATATTTT
.	TRBJ2-3	TRBV4-3	.	CASSQDPYTDTQYF	TGCGCCAGCAGCCAAGATCCATACACAGATACGCAGTATTTT
.	TRBJ1-3	TRBV9	.	CASSGSSGNTIYF	TGTGCCAGCAGCGGTAGCTCTGGAAACACCATATATTTT
.	TRBJ1-2	TRBV27	few	CASSLSFRVMAYGYTF	TGTGCCAGCAGTTTATCTTTCAGGGTTATGGCCTATGGCTACACCTTC
.	TRBJ2-7	TRBV7-6	hyperexpanded	CASSLDQRQFGYEQYF	TGTGCCAGCAGCTTAGATCAACGACAGTTCGGGTACGAGCAGTACTTC
TRBD1	TRBJ1-2	TRBV27	once	CASSPTQLWTGVNYGYTF	TGTGCCAGCAGTCCTACCCAATTGTGGACAGGGGTGAACTATGGCTACACCTTC
.	TRBJ1-6	TRBV5-1	.	CASSLGRDGGGPALHF	TGCGCCAGCAGCTTAGGCCGGGACGGGGGCGGTCCGGCCCTCCACTTT
.	TRBJ2-7	TRBV14	few	CASSQDRTGQYF	TGTGCCAGCAGCCAAGATCGAACGGGGCAGTACTTC
.	TRBJ1-5	TRBV25-1	.	CASGDSYSNQPQHF	TGTGCCAGCGGCGACAGTTATAGCAATCAGCCCCAGCATTTT
TRBD1	TRBJ1-2	TRBV6-6	.	CASRFLRGNYGYTF	TGTGCCAGCAGATTCCTCAGGGGGAACTATGGCTACACCTTC
TRBD2	TRBJ2-5	TRBV10-2	once	CASRGTSGAQETQYF	TGCGCCAGCAGGGGGACTAGCGGGGCGCAAGAGACCCAGTACTTC